Following are 26 T cell receptor beta chains from one sample sequenced in a study of T cells in women clearing cervical HPV infection. TCRdb's copy holds only in-frame clones and misses some; the assay was immunoSEQ multiplex PCR. This table lists approximately 33,000 clones. Sequencing was carried out using blood buffy coat. The origin of the receptors is a woman between 18 and 70 years old with a cervical HPV16 infection that either progressed to CIN3+ or cleared (not recorded which).

As for this clone: The read is 3 residues too short to cover the CDR3 end, so that end is filled in from the germline J gene. V is TRBV7-9 and J is TRBJ2-1, with TRBD1 identical over 8 bases. V lost 7 bases to trimming and J lost 6 bases; unmatched junction nucleotides: 11. The length of the CDR3 is 15 residues. The germline gives CDR1 SEHNR, CDR2 FQNEAQ (reference sequence). CDR3 residues: CASISGQDPVNEQFF. Partial CDR3 DNA: TGTGCCAGCATCTCGGGACAGGACCCCGTCAATGAG.

On this clone: The read comes to an end 3 residues before the CDR3 does, leaving the germline J gene to fill in the end. This rearrangement joins TRBV7-3 to TRBJ1-4, with 7 bases identical to TRBD1. CDR1 is SGHTA, CDR2 FQGTGA, per germline. This CDR3 region has 15 residues. CDR3: CASSPGTVANSPLFF. The covered CDR3 bases are TGTGCCAGCAGCCCGGGGACAGTTGCCAATTCACCA.

Points on this clone: The read ends 3 residues shy of where the CDR3 ends; the end is completed using the germline J gene. V is TRBV13 and J is TRBJ1-1; 9 bases agree with TRBD1. The J segment lost 5 bases and the V segment lost 1 base, leaving 14 bases of the junction unmatched. Germline-derived CDR1 and CDR2 are PRHDT and FYEKMQ (reference sequence). The CDR3 contains 18 residues. The CDR3 loop reads CASSLVLPGQGVGTEAFF. CDR3 DNA (partial): TGTGCCAGCAGCTTAGTCCTCCCGGGACAGGGTGTAGGAACTGAA.

A word on this clone: The CDR3 end falls 3 residues outside the read, so it is completed with the germline J gene. V is TRBV30 and J is TRBJ2-1; TRBD2 matches at 8 bases. With 4 bases clipped from V and 8 bases from J, the junction kept 10 bases outside the gene matches. The CDR3 spans 14 residues. Germline V lookup: CDR1 GTSNPN, CDR2 SVGIG (reference sequence). CDR3 loop: CAWTERETSYEQFF. The part of the CDR3 DNA that was read is TGTGCCTGGACCGAGCGGGAGACTTCATATGAG. The full variable domain, rest sourced from reference TRBV30 and TRBJ2-1, is SQTIHQWPATLVQPVGSPLSLECTVEGTSNPNLYWYRQAAGRGLQLLFYSVGIGQISSEVPQNLSASRPQDRQFILSSKKLLLSDSGFYLCAWTERETSYEQFFGPGTRLTVL.

Comments on this clone: The CDR3 end lies 3 residues beyond the end of the read and is filled in from the germline J gene. The chain is built from TRBV7-2 and TRBJ1-5, with 7 bases matching TRBD1. CDR1 and CDR2 (germline): SGHTA, FQGNSA. The CDR3 consists of 15 residues. V was pared by 5 bases and J by 5 bases, with 9 bases of the junction left unmatched. The CDR3 sequence is CASSLQGGIDQPQHF. The CDR3 bases that were read are TGTGCCAGCAGCCTTCAAGGGGGCATTGATCAGCCC.

A note on this clone: The read is 3 residues too short to cover the CDR3 end, so that end is filled in from the germline J gene. The J gene is TRBJ2-4, the V gene TRBV18; a possible D gene is TRBD2 (5 bases). Germline loops: CDR1 KGHSH, CDR2 LQKENI. The CDR3 has 14 amino acids. The CDR3 is CASSAVNRDYGQYF. CDR3 DNA (partial): TGTGCCAGCTCAGCGGTAAACAGAGACTATGGT.

Concerning this clone itself: The read is 3 residues too short to cover the CDR3 end, so that end is filled in from the germline J gene. The chain uses TRBV11-1 and TRBJ2-1; TRBD1 matches 7 bases. The ends lost 1 base at V and 2 bases at J; junction bases unmatched: 2. Germline V gene lookup returns CDR1 SGHAT and CDR2 FQDESV (reference sequence). This CDR3 has 15 residues. The CDR3 bases that were read are TGTGCCAGCAGCTTAGACAGGGGTGCCTACAATGAG. Translating gives CASSLDRGAYNE. The complete CDR3 sequence is CASSLDRGAYNEQFF.

A word on this clone: With the read ending 3 residues before the CDR3 end, the germline J gene is used to fill in that end. This chain connects TRBV6-2 or TRBV6-3 to TRBJ1-2, with D maybe TRBD1 (6 bases). CDR3 length: 15 amino acids. Per germline, CDR1 MNHEY and CDR2 SVGEGT. The CDR3 loop reads CASSYRLTRGRGYTF. CDR3 DNA, as far as it was read: TGTGCCAGCAGTTACCGGCTCACCAGGGGACGCGGC.

Worth noting for this clone: Read coverage stops 3 residues before the CDR3 terminus; the germline J gene supplies the remainder. The chain recombines TRBV19 with TRBJ2-2; tentative D call: TRBD1 (5 bases). Trimming cost V 4 bases and J 10 bases, with 13 bases left between them. In germline, CDR1 is LNHDA, CDR2 SQIVND (reference sequence). The CDR3 runs to 13 residues. The CDR3 spells CASSNRPTKELFF. The CDR3 DNA, read in part, is TGTGCCAGTAGTAACAGGCCAACGAAGGAG.

Turning to this clone: The read ends 3 residues early relative to the CDR3; the germline J gene fills the gap. The gene calls are TRBV5-3 and TRBJ2-2; 11 bases fit TRBD2. TRBV5-3 is annotated as an ORF whose role is uncertain. This CDR3 spans 17 amino acids. Unmatched junction bases numbered 9, after V lost 3 bases and J lost 5 bases. The CDR3 loop is CARSSLAGGLFTGELFF. The part of the CDR3 DNA that was read is TGTGCCAGAAGCTCATTAGCGGGAGGGCTTTTTACCGGGGAG.

Note on this clone: The read ends 3 residues shy of where the CDR3 ends; the end is completed using the germline J gene. The chain has TRBV6-2 or TRBV6-3 and TRBJ2-5, with unresolved D. Germline-derived CDR1 and CDR2 are MNHEY and SVGEGT. Trimming removed 7 bases at V and 5 bases at J, with 8 bases between. CDR3 length: 11 amino acids. Partial CDR3 DNA: TGTGCCAGCACCAACTCGGAGACC. Protein product: CASTNSET. The entire CDR3 is CASTNSETQYF.

Note on this clone: The read comes to an end 3 residues before the CDR3 does, leaving the germline J gene to fill in the end. This rearrangement joins TRBV11-1 to TRBJ2-1; TRBD2 aligns across 7 bases. There are 14 residues in the CDR3. The J segment lost 7 bases and the V segment lost 1 base, leaving 4 bases of the junction unmatched. Germline V gene lookup returns CDR1 SGHAT and CDR2 FQDESV (reference sequence). CDR3 DNA, as far as it was read: TGTGCCAGCAGCTTAGGGTATAGCGGGAATGAG. This sequence encodes CASSLGYSGNE. The whole CDR3 protein reads CASSLGYSGNEQFF.

A note on this clone: Sequencing ends 3 residues short of the CDR3 end; the germline J gene provides the rest. The chain carries TRBV2 and TRBJ1-1, with D unclear. With 2 bases removed from V and 0 bases from J, the gap between germline ends came to 10 bases. The CDR3 runs to 15 residues. Germline V gene sequence: CDR1 SNHLY, CDR2 FYNNEI. Partial CDR3 DNA: TGTGCCAGCAGTGAATACAGCCCCATGAACACTGAA. It encodes CASSEYSPMNTE. The whole CDR3 is CASSEYSPMNTEAFF.

For this clone: The read is 3 residues too short to cover the CDR3 end, so that end is filled in from the germline J gene. The J gene is TRBJ1-4, the V gene TRBV7-9; perhaps TRBD1 as D (6 bases). The CDR3 runs 14 residues. CDR1 SEHNR and CDR2 FQNEAQ come from the germline V gene (reference sequence). V shed 5 bases and J shed 6 bases, with 13 bases lying between them. CDR3 amino acids: CASSQAGADEKLFF. The DNA read from the CDR3 is TGTGCCAGCAGCCAAGCGGGGGCGGATGAAAAA.

On this clone itself: The read stops 3 residues short of the end of the CDR3; the missing end is completed from the germline J gene. The chain couples TRBV7-3 to TRBJ1-2; D gene uncertain. Looked up from germline, CDR1 is SGHTA and CDR2 is FQGTGA. The CDR3 has 13 amino acids. The CDR3 sequence is CASSSVGGYDYTF. The sequenced part of the CDR3 DNA is TGTGCCAGCAGCTCAGTCGGCGGCTACGAC.

With regard to this clone: With the read ending 3 residues before the CDR3 end, the germline J gene is used to fill in that end. The gene calls are TRBV28 and TRBJ2-3, with 9 bases fitting TRBD2. The CDR3 spans 14 residues. With 3 bases clipped from V and 5 bases from J, the junction kept 3 bases outside the gene matches. Per the germline V gene, CDR1 is MDHEN and CDR2 is SYDVKM. The DNA read from the CDR3 is TGTGCCAGCAGTTTTAGCGGGAGCGTAGATACG. Translating gives CASSFSGSVDT. In full, the CDR3 is CASSFSGSVDTQYF.

Comments on this clone: The read ends 3 residues early relative to the CDR3; the germline J gene fills the gap. The genes are TRBV20-1 and TRBJ1-6, with D unresolved. The CDR3 extends over 16 amino acids. Germline assignment: CDR1 DFQATT and CDR2 SNEGSKA (reference sequence). The V end lost 0 bases, the J end lost 5 bases, and 14 bases lay between the germline ends. CDR3 loop: CSARDVARSNNSPLHF. The covered CDR3 bases are TGCAGTGCTAGAGACGTCGCGCGGTCCAATAATTCACCC.

In regard to this clone: The read falls 3 residues short of the CDR3 end, and the missing part is taken from the germline J gene. The V and J genes are TRBV5-4 and TRBJ2-5; D perhaps matches TRBD1 (6 bases). This CDR3 is 14 amino acids long. Germline loops: CDR1 SGHNT, CDR2 YYREEE (reference sequence). The V end was cut by 4 bases, the J end by 4 bases, with 14 bases between. The sequenced CDR3 bases are TGTGCCAGCAGCGTTCTCAGCAGGGGAGAGACC. The encoded protein is CASSVLSRGET. The complete CDR3 reads CASSVLSRGETQYF.

Worth noting for this clone: The read stops 3 residues short of the end of the CDR3; the missing end is completed from the germline J gene. The chain uses TRBV10-1 and TRBJ2-3, with 8 bases fitting TRBD2. Germline CDR1 and CDR2: WNHNN and SYGVQD (reference sequence). There are 15 residues in the CDR3. This CDR3 reads CASSVGSGEQETQYF. The sequenced part of the CDR3 DNA is TGCGCCAGCAGTGTGGGTAGCGGGGAACAAGAGACG.

For this clone: The read is 3 residues too short to cover the CDR3 end, so that end is filled in from the germline J gene. The J gene is TRBJ2-3, the V gene TRBV29-1; 10 bases line up with TRBD1. The V gene's germline CDR1 is SQVTM and CDR2 ANQGSEA. Trimming removed 4 bases from V and 3 bases from J; junction bases left unmatched: 19. The CDR3 loop spans 19 amino acids. The sequenced part of the CDR3 DNA is TGCAGCGTTGGGTTTTCTTTGTTAGGGACAGGGGTAGGGACAGATACG. It encodes CSVGFSLLGTGVGTDT. The full-length CDR3 reads as CSVGFSLLGTGVGTDTQYF.

Concerning this clone itself: With the read ending 3 residues before the CDR3 end, the germline J gene is used to fill in that end. This specimen includes other DNA sequences encoding the same CDR3. The chain has TRBV7-6 and TRBJ1-2; 9 bases are a match to TRBD1. With 4 bases clipped from V and 6 bases from J, the junction kept 9 bases outside the gene matches. The CDR3 has 15 residues. CDR1 and CDR2 from the germline V gene are SGHVS and FNYEAQ. The sequenced CDR3 bases are TGTGCCAGCAGCTCACAGGGGGCTGGGATGAATGGC. This codes for CASSSQGAGMNG. The whole CDR3 sequence is CASSSQGAGMNGYTF.

Concerning this clone: The read falls 3 residues short of the CDR3 end, and the missing part is taken from the germline J gene. The same CDR3 arises from other DNA sequences in this sample as well. The rearrangement uses TRBV7-3 and TRBJ1-3, with D possibly TRBD1 on 5 matching bases. The CDR3 extends over 16 amino acids. Germline V CDR1 and CDR2: SGHTA, FQGTGA. V was clipped by 2 bases and J by 0 bases, with 11 bases between them. CDR3 sequence reads: CASSLQGPNSGNTIYF. The part of the CDR3 DNA that was read is TGTGCCAGCAGCTTACAGGGCCCTAACTCTGGAAACACC.

Worth noting for this clone: The read terminates 3 residues before the CDR3 end, so the remaining end is supplied by the germline J gene. The chain is built from TRBV7-6 and TRBJ2-4; weak D call: TRBD2 (6 bases). From germline, CDR1 is SGHVS and CDR2 FNYEAQ. The CDR3 is 14 residues long. The CDR3 sequence: CASSRSVRGSGQYF. The sequenced part of the CDR3 DNA is TGTGCCAGCAGCCGAAGTGTCCGGGGGTCTGGT.

With regard to this clone: The CDR3 goes on 3 residues after the read ends, and that part is filled in from the germline J gene. V is TRBV2 and J is TRBJ1-2; D not certain. This CDR3 contains 12 residues. Germline CDR1 is SNHLY and CDR2 is FYNNEI. CDR3 bases read: TGTGCCCTTAGCGGGGTTTACAATGAC. Its protein product is CALSGVYND. In full, the CDR3 is CALSGVYNDYTF.

Regarding this clone: The observed sequence ends 3 residues before the CDR3 terminus, with the missing tail filled in from the germline J gene. The V and J genes are TRBV7-2 and TRBJ1-2, with D maybe TRBD1 (6 bases). Trimming took off 5 bases at V and 6 bases at J, with 10 bases between the two ends. Germline CDR1 reads SGHTA; CDR2 reads FQGNSA. The CDR3 loop spans 12 amino acids. This CDR3 reads CASSRNRDGYTF. CDR3 bases read: TGTGCCAGCAGCCGAAACAGGGATGGC.

On this clone itself: The read finishes 3 residues shy of the CDR3 end, and the germline J gene is used to complete it. The J gene is TRBJ1-2, the V gene TRBV6-2 or TRBV6-3; weak D call: TRBD1 (6 bases). This CDR3 is 14 amino acids long. CDR1 is MNHEY and CDR2 is SVGEGT in the germline V gene. The part of the CDR3 DNA that was read is TGTGCCAGCAGATTCGATGGACAGAGTATGAGC. Translation: CASRFDGQSMS. The whole CDR3 region reads CASRFDGQSMSYTF.